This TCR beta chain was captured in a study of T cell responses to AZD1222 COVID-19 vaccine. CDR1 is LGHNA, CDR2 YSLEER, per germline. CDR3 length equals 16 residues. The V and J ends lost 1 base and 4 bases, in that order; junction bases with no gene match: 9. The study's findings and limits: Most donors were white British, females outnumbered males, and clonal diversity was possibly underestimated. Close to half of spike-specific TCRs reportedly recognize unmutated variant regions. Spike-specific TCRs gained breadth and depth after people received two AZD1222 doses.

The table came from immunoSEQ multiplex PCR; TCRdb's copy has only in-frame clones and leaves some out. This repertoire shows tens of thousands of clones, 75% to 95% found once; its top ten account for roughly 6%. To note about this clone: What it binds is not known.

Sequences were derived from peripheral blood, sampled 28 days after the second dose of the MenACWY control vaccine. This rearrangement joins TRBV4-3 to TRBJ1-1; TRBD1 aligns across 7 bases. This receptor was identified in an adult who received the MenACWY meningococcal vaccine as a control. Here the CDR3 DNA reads TGCGCCAGCAGCCAAGGACAGGGAGGCCGCAGCACTGAAGCTTTCTTT. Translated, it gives CASSQGQGGRSTEAFF.